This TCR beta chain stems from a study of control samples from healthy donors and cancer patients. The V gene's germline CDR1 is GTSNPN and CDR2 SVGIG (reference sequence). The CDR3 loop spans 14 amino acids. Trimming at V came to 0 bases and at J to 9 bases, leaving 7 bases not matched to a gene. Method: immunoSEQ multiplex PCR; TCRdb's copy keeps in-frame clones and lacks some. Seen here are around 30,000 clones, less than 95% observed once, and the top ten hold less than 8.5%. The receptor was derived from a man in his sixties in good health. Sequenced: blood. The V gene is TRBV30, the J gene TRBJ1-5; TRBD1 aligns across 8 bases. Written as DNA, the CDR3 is TGTGCCTGGAGTGTAGGGACAGGATTTCTGCCCCAGCATTTT. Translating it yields CAWSVGTGFLPQHF.